This section outlines one T cell receptor beta chain sequence together with its context. This specimen belongs to a study of control samples from healthy donors and cancer patients. The J segment lost 0 bases and the V segment lost 3 bases, leaving 5 bases of the junction unmatched. The CDR3 runs 15 residues. The germline gives CDR1 SGHDT, CDR2 YYEEEE. The protocol was immunoSEQ multiplex PCR, while the TCRdb copy is restricted to in-frame clones and leaves out a portion. The repertoire includes 170,000 or so clones, about 93% of them detected once, and around 1.6% sits in the top ten. Sequenced: blood. This TCR was recovered from a man aged 18 to 35 in good health. This rearrangement joins TRBV5-6 to TRBJ2-7; TRBD1 matches 8 bases. The CDR3 spells CASSSQGGYSYEQYF. CDR3 DNA sequence: TGTGCCAGCAGCTCACAGGGGGGCTACTCCTACGAGCAGTACTTC.